Listed below are T cell receptor beta chains from one sample, sequenced in a study of brain T cells in children with intractable seizures. Profiled with immunoSEQ multiplex PCR; TCRdb holds only in-frame clones, not every one. The repertoire holds 300,000 to 400,000 clones, roughly 93% seen once, with roughly 5.7% in the top ten. Here the sequenced sample was peripheral blood, taken less than 6 months after surgery. The receptors derive from a boy under three years old with tuberous sclerosis and intractable seizures. CDR3s include the opening cysteine and the closing phenylalanine or tryptophan. The order of the fields is D gene, V gene, clone size, J gene, CDR3 protein, CDR3 DNA. A D gene is named only where the DNA matches it firmly. For some rows the clone size is stated as once, few or many, or as a class when expanded; others skip it.

d_gene: -; v_gene: TRBV27; abundance: -; j_gene: TRBJ1-1; CDR3aa: CASSFGSGLGTEAFF; CDR3nt: TGTGCCAGCAGTTTTGGTTCGGGTTTAGGAACTGAAGCTTTCTTT
d_gene: -; v_gene: TRBV7-9; abundance: -; j_gene: TRBJ1-3; CDR3aa: CASSYGQGLNTIYF; CDR3nt: TGTGCCAGCAGCTACGGGCAGGGGCTAAACACCATATATTTT
d_gene: -; v_gene: TRBV9; abundance: -; j_gene: TRBJ2-7; CDR3aa: CASSASPAGREQYF; CDR3nt: TGTGCCAGCAGCGCCTCTCCGGCAGGGAGGGAGCAGTACTTC
d_gene: -; v_gene: TRBV3-1/TRBV3-2; abundance: -; j_gene: TRBJ2-3; CDR3aa: CASSQDYGGITDTQYF; CDR3nt: TGTGCCAGCAGCCAAGATTATGGGGGAATCACAGATACGCAGTATTTT
d_gene: TRBD1; v_gene: TRBV5-1; abundance: once; j_gene: TRBJ1-1; CDR3aa: CASSLSAGGGITEAFF; CDR3nt: TGCGCCAGCAGCTTGTCGGCAGGGGGCGGAATCACTGAAGCTTTCTTT
d_gene: -; v_gene: TRBV18; abundance: -; j_gene: TRBJ2-5; CDR3aa: CASSPGETQYF; CDR3nt: TGTGCCAGCTCCCCGGGGGAGACCCAGTACTTC
d_gene: -; v_gene: TRBV30; abundance: -; j_gene: TRBJ2-1; CDR3aa: CAWLDYNEQFF; CDR3nt: TGTGCCTGGTTAGACTACAATGAGCAGTTCTTC
d_gene: TRBD2; v_gene: TRBV2; abundance: -; j_gene: TRBJ2-1; CDR3aa: CAIRRGAISYNEQFF; CDR3nt: TGTGCCATACGGCGGGGGGCTATCTCCTACAATGAGCAGTTCTTC
d_gene: -; v_gene: TRBV30; abundance: -; j_gene: TRBJ2-3; CDR3aa: CAWSRTRGIRADTQYF; CDR3nt: TGTGCCTGGAGTCGAACGAGGGGTATTCGAGCAGATACGCAGTATTTT
d_gene: -; v_gene: TRBV3-1/TRBV3-2; abundance: once; j_gene: TRBJ1-3; CDR3aa: CASSQGLPSSGNTIYF; CDR3nt: TGTGCCAGCAGCCAGGGTCTCCCCTCCTCTGGAAACACCATATATTTT
d_gene: -; v_gene: TRBV29-1; abundance: once; j_gene: TRBJ1-1; CDR3aa: CSVGADIEAFF; CDR3nt: TGCAGCGTTGGTGCGGACATTGAAGCTTTCTTT
d_gene: -; v_gene: TRBV6-5; abundance: -; j_gene: TRBJ1-5; CDR3aa: CASSYRVGNQPQHF; CDR3nt: TGTGCCAGCAGTTACAGGGTGGGGAATCAGCCCCAGCATTTT
d_gene: -; v_gene: TRBV5-1; abundance: once; j_gene: TRBJ2-5; CDR3aa: CASSLEREGDPQYF; CDR3nt: TGCGCCAGCAGCTTGGAGCGTGAGGGGGACCCCCAGTACTTC
d_gene: TRBD1; v_gene: TRBV6-5; abundance: -; j_gene: TRBJ1-1; CDR3aa: CASSSQGQGKTEAFF; CDR3nt: TGTGCCAGCAGTTCTCAGGGACAGGGGAAGACTGAAGCTTTCTTT
d_gene: TRBD1; v_gene: TRBV4-2; abundance: few; j_gene: TRBJ1-1; CDR3aa: CASSPLTGGTEAFF; CDR3nt: TGTGCCAGCAGCCCATTAACAGGGGGCACTGAAGCTTTCTTT
d_gene: TRBD2; v_gene: TRBV11-1; abundance: -; j_gene: TRBJ2-1; CDR3aa: CASSLLAASSYNEQFF; CDR3nt: TGTGCCAGCAGCTTACTAGCGGCCAGCTCCTACAATGAGCAGTTCTTC
d_gene: -; v_gene: TRBV10-3; abundance: -; j_gene: TRBJ1-2; CDR3aa: CAILQGSGGYTF; CDR3nt: TGTGCCATCCTACAGGGTTCCGGTGGCTACACCTTC
d_gene: -; v_gene: TRBV11-1; abundance: -; j_gene: TRBJ1-2; CDR3aa: CASSAVRDYGYTF; CDR3nt: TGTGCCAGCAGCGCCGTCCGGGACTATGGCTACACCTTC
d_gene: -; v_gene: TRBV24-1; abundance: -; j_gene: TRBJ2-1; CDR3aa: CATSDVTGGNEQFF; CDR3nt: TGTGCCACCAGTGATGTTACAGGAGGGAATGAGCAGTTCTTC
d_gene: TRBD1; v_gene: TRBV6-5; abundance: -; j_gene: TRBJ1-1; CDR3aa: CASSPGTGGGTEAFF; CDR3nt: TGTGCCAGCAGTCCCGGGACAGGGGGGGGCACCGAAGCTTTCTTT
d_gene: TRBD2; v_gene: TRBV30; abundance: -; j_gene: TRBJ2-1; CDR3aa: CAWSPPRLAGRSSYNEQFF; CDR3nt: TGTGCCTGGAGTCCTCCACGACTAGCGGGACGGAGCTCCTACAATGAGCAGTTCTTC
d_gene: -; v_gene: TRBV21-1; abundance: -; j_gene: TRBJ2-7; CDR3aa: CASRIPIGTRCGDEQYF; CDR3nt: TGTGCCAGCAGAATTCCCATTGGGACCCGCTGCGGGGACGAGCAGTACTTC
d_gene: TRBD1; v_gene: TRBV27; abundance: -; j_gene: TRBJ1-6; CDR3aa: CASSFTGGRSPLHF; CDR3nt: TGTGCCAGCAGTTTTACAGGGGGGAGGTCACCCCTCCACTTT
d_gene: TRBD1; v_gene: TRBV5-4; abundance: -; j_gene: TRBJ2-7; CDR3aa: CASSSLGTDYGEQYF; CDR3nt: TGTGCCAGCAGCTCCCTCGGGACAGACTACGGGGAGCAGTACTTC
d_gene: -; v_gene: TRBV19; abundance: -; j_gene: TRBJ1-1; CDR3aa: CASKVALRDTEAFF; CDR3nt: TGTGCCAGTAAGGTGGCGCTGAGGGACACTGAAGCTTTCTTT
d_gene: TRBD2; v_gene: TRBV7-9; abundance: -; j_gene: TRBJ2-3; CDR3aa: CASSLGSGGRTDTQYF; CDR3nt: TGTGCCAGCAGCTTAGGTAGCGGGGGCCGCACAGATACGCAGTATTTT
d_gene: -; v_gene: TRBV9; abundance: -; j_gene: TRBJ2-4; CDR3aa: CASSVGPIVPEAKNIQYF; CDR3nt: TGTGCCAGCAGCGTAGGGCCCATAGTGCCTGAGGCCAAAAACATTCAGTACTTC
d_gene: -; v_gene: TRBV6-1; abundance: -; j_gene: TRBJ2-1; CDR3aa: CASSETQGTYNEQFF; CDR3nt: TGTGCCAGCAGTGAAACCCAGGGAACCTACAATGAGCAGTTCTTC
d_gene: TRBD1; v_gene: TRBV11-3; abundance: -; j_gene: TRBJ1-1; CDR3aa: CASSPRTGAQNTEAFF; CDR3nt: TGTGCCAGCAGCCCAAGGACAGGGGCCCAGAACACTGAAGCTTTCTTT
d_gene: -; v_gene: TRBV9; abundance: -; j_gene: TRBJ1-2; CDR3aa: CASSVTQLYYGYTF; CDR3nt: TGTGCCAGCAGCGTAACCCAGCTTTACTATGGCTACACCTTC
d_gene: -; v_gene: TRBV25-1; abundance: -; j_gene: TRBJ2-7; CDR3aa: CASSIQGGAYEQYF; CDR3nt: TGTGCCAGCAGTATACAGGGAGGGGCCTACGAGCAGTACTTC
d_gene: TRBD1; v_gene: TRBV11-3; abundance: -; j_gene: TRBJ1-1; CDR3aa: CASSLRDRGENTEAFF; CDR3nt: TGTGCCAGCAGCCTCCGGGACAGGGGGGAGAACACTGAAGCTTTCTTT
d_gene: -; v_gene: TRBV6-2/TRBV6-3; abundance: -; j_gene: TRBJ1-1; CDR3aa: CASSYPPLGRKNTEAFF; CDR3nt: TGTGCCAGCAGTTATCCGCCTCTGGGACGGAAGAACACTGAAGCTTTCTTT
d_gene: -; v_gene: TRBV4-1; abundance: -; j_gene: TRBJ2-7; CDR3aa: CASSPRDAYEQYF; CDR3nt: TGCGCCAGCAGCCCCCGGGATGCGTACGAGCAGTACTTC
d_gene: -; v_gene: TRBV28; abundance: -; j_gene: TRBJ2-3; CDR3aa: CASTYWGVGTDTQYF; CDR3nt: TGTGCCAGCACGTATTGGGGCGTGGGCACAGATACGCAGTATTTT
d_gene: TRBD1; v_gene: TRBV3-1/TRBV3-2; abundance: -; j_gene: TRBJ1-2; CDR3aa: CASSQGGTAGGYTF; CDR3nt: TGTGCCAGCAGCCAAGGAGGGACAGCAGGTGGCTACACCTTC
d_gene: TRBD1; v_gene: TRBV25-1; abundance: few; j_gene: TRBJ1-6; CDR3aa: CASSGATGGGTLHF; CDR3nt: TGTGCCAGCAGTGGCGCCACAGGGGGCGGAACCCTCCACTTT
d_gene: -; v_gene: TRBV5-1; abundance: -; j_gene: TRBJ2-3; CDR3aa: CASTQTLDSTDTQYF; CDR3nt: TGCGCCAGCACCCAGACCCTTGACAGCACAGATACGCAGTATTTT
d_gene: TRBD2; v_gene: TRBV5-1; abundance: -; j_gene: TRBJ2-3; CDR3aa: CASSLAGGSLTDTQYF; CDR3nt: TGCGCCAGCAGCTTGGCCGGCGGGAGCCTCACAGATACGCAGTATTTT
d_gene: -; v_gene: TRBV19; abundance: -; j_gene: TRBJ1-5; CDR3aa: CASSIRSGFEDNQPQHF; CDR3nt: TGTGCCAGTAGTATTCGTTCGGGGTTTGAGGACAATCAGCCCCAGCATTTT
d_gene: -; v_gene: TRBV7-9; abundance: -; j_gene: TRBJ1-4; CDR3aa: CASRLLTGFGEKLFF; CDR3nt: TGTGCCAGCAGATTACTTACAGGGTTCGGAGAAAAACTGTTTTTT
d_gene: -; v_gene: TRBV11-2; abundance: once; j_gene: TRBJ2-2; CDR3aa: CASSFRLENTGELFF; CDR3nt: TGTGCCAGCAGTTTTAGACTGGAGAACACCGGGGAGCTGTTTTTT
d_gene: TRBD1; v_gene: TRBV9; abundance: -; j_gene: TRBJ2-7; CDR3aa: CASSVAGTGPYEQYF; CDR3nt: TGTGCCAGCAGCGTAGCTGGGACAGGGCCCTACGAGCAGTACTTC
d_gene: -; v_gene: TRBV9; abundance: -; j_gene: TRBJ1-2; CDR3aa: CVSSGDSRGMEGYTF; CDR3nt: TGTGTCAGCAGCGGAGACTCCAGGGGCATGGAGGGCTACACCTTC
d_gene: -; v_gene: TRBV10-3; abundance: -; j_gene: TRBJ1-1; CDR3aa: CAISESPGGAGTEAFF; CDR3nt: TGTGCCATCAGTGAGTCGCCGGGGGGCGCCGGGACTGAAGCTTTCTTT
d_gene: -; v_gene: TRBV10-2; abundance: -; j_gene: TRBJ2-5; CDR3aa: CASSDSFETQYF; CDR3nt: TGCGCCAGCAGTGACAGTTTCGAGACCCAGTACTTC
d_gene: -; v_gene: TRBV13; abundance: -; j_gene: TRBJ1-1; CDR3aa: CASSLGALRGTEAFF; CDR3nt: TGTGCCAGCAGCTTAGGGGCCCTCCGGGGCACTGAAGCTTTCTTT